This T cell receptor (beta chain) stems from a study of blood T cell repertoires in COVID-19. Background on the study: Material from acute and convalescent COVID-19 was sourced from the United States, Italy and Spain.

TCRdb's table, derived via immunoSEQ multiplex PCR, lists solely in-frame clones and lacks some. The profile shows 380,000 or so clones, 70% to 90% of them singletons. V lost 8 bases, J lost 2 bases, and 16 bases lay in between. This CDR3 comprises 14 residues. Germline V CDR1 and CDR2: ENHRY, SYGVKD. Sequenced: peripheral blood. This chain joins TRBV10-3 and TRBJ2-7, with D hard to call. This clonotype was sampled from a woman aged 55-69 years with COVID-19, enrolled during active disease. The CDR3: CAIGSPKGAYEQYF. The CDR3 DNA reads TGTGCCATCGGGTCGCCTAAAGGAGCCTACGAGCAGTACTTC.